This T cell receptor beta chain was identified in a study of persistence of HIV-infected CD4 T cells. An overlapping HIV-1 Gag peptide pool stimulated these cells at 0.95 to 1 ug/peptide/mL. Responding CD4+ T cells were sorted by upregulation of both CD40 ligand and CD69. These HIV-1-infected adults initiated suppressive ART in chronic infection. Comments on this clone: Its antigen is unknown.

The CDR3 length is 11 residues. The germline gives CDR1 SNHLY, CDR2 FYNNEI. Trimming stripped 5 bases from V and 7 bases from J, with 8 bases between. The libraries were made with immunoSEQ version 4 in survey mode. The method was immunoSEQ multiplex PCR; TCRdb's version includes in-frame clones alone and lacks a portion of them. The sample lists about 32,000 clones, around 70% occurring once. General study points: Degenerate expanded CDR3beta sequences were enriched among CMV- and Gag-responding cells.

The material was CD4+ T cells sorted from PBMCs after approximately 18-hour stimulation, obtained from a patient who received antiretroviral therapy. The source is an adult man with HIV who was CMV-seropositive. The chain links TRBV2 to TRBJ1-2; no clear D gene. CDR3: CASSPPVGYTF. In nucleotides, the CDR3 is TGTGCCAGCAGTCCCCCCGTTGGCTACACCTTC. The full variable domain, its missing parts supplied by reference TRBV2 and TRBJ1-2, is EPEVTQTPSHQVTQMGQEVILRCVPISNHLYFYWYRQILGQKVEFLVSFYNNEISEKSEIFDDQFSVERPDGSNFTLKIRSTKLEDSAMYFCASSPPVGYTFGSGTRLTVV.